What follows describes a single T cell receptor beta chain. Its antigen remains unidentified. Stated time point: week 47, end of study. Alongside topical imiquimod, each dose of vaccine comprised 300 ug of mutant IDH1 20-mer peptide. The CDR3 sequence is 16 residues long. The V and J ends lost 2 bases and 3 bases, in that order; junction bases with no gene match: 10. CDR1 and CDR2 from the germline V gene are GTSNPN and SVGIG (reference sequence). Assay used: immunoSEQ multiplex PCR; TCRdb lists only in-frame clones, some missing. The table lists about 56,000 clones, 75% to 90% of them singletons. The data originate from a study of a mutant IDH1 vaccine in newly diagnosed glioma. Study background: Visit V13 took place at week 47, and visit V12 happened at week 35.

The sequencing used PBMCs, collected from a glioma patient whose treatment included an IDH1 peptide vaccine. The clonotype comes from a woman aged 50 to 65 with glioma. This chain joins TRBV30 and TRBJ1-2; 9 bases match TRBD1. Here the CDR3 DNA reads TGTGCCTGGAGTTTTCCGATCCGGACAGGGGACTATGGCTACACCTTC. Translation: CAWSFPIRTGDYGYTF.